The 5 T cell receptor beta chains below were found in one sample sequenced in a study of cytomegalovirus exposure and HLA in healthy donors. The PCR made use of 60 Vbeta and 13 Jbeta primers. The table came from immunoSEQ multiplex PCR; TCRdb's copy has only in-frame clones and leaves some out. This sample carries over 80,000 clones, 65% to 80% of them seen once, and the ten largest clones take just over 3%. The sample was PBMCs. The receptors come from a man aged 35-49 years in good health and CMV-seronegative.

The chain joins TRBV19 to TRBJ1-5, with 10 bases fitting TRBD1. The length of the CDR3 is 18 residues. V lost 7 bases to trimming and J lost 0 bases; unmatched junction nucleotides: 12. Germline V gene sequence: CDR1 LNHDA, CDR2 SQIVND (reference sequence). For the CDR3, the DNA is TGTGCCAGTATTGGGACAGGGGACCCGATATATAGCAATCAGCCCCAGCATTTT. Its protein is CASIGTGDPIYSNQPQHF.

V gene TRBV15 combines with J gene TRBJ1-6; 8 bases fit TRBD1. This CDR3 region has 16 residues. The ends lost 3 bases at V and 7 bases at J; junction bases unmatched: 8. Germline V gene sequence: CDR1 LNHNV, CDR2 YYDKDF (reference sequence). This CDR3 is CATSSYGDRPNSPLHF. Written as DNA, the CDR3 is TGTGCCACCAGCAGTTACGGGGACAGGCCCAATTCACCCCTCCACTTT.

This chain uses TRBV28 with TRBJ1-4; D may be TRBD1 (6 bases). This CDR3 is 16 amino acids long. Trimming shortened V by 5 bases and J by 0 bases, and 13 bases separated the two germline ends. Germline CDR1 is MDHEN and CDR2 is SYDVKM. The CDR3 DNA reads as TGTGCCAGCAGTCTCACGGGACATTCAACTAATGAAAAACTGTTTTTT. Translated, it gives CASSLTGHSTNEKLFF.

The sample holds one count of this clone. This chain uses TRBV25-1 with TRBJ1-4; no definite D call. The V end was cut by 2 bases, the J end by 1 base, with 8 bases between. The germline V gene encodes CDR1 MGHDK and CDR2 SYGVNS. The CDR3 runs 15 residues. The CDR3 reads CASSEKTITNEKLFF. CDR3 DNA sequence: TGTGCCAGCAGTGAAAAGACAATAACTAATGAAAAACTGTTTTTT.

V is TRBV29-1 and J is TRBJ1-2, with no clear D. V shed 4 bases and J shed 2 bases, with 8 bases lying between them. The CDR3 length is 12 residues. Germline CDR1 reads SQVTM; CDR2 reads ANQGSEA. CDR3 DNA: TGCAGCGTTGGTCAGGTCAACTATGGCTACACCTTC. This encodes CSVGQVNYGYTF.